This T cell receptor beta chain was identified during a study of control samples from healthy donors and cancer patients. Assay: immunoSEQ multiplex PCR; the TCRdb copy retains only in-frame clones and omits some. The sample lists around 85,000 clones; about 93% were seen once. V was trimmed by 3 bases and J by 2 bases, leaving 11 bases between them. The CDR3 covers 15 residues. The germline V gene has CDR1 MNHEY and CDR2 SVGEGT. The source is a woman between 18 and 29 years old in good health. Sequencing was carried out using blood. V is TRBV6-2 or TRBV6-3 and J is TRBJ2-1; D possibly uses TRBD1 or TRBD2 (5 bases each). The CDR3 DNA reads as TGTGCCAGCAGTTATTTTGGGGGTCCCTACAATGAGCAGTTCTTC. Protein: CASSYFGGPYNEQFF.